Listed below are T cell receptor beta chains from one sample, sequenced in a study of neurological immune-mediated disorders. TCRdb ran MiXCR on the 5' RACE reads and lists one entry per CDR3 protein. The profile covers about 66,000 distinct CDR3 sequences, with 3% to 4% appearing a single time and 3% to 4% taken by the ten largest. Specimen: PBMCs. These receptors originate from a man in his forties or fifties with multiple sclerosis. Both conserved end residues are part of each CDR3. The order of the fields is D gene, J gene, V gene, clone size, CDR3 DNA, CDR3 protein. A D gene is named only where the DNA matches it firmly. Clone sizes are shown as once, few, many, or a class for an expanded clone.

>NA|TRBJ1-2|TRBV7-8|many
TGTGCCAGCAGCAGGGGGGGGGGCTACTATGGCTACACCTTC
CASSRGGGYYGYTF
>TRBD2|TRBJ2-1|TRBV4-2|many
TGTGCCAGCAGCCAGGGGCGGGGGGGATCCTACAATGAGCAGTTCTTC
CASSQGRGGSYNEQFF
>NA|TRBJ1-1|TRBV5-1|many
TGCGCCAGCAGATATGACAGTGGGAGGAACACTGAAGCTTTCTTT
CASRYDSGRNTEAFF
>NA|TRBJ1-4|TRBV20-1|many
TGCAGTGCTATAACAGTACGAGAGAATGAAAAACTGTTTTTT
CSAITVRENEKLFF
>NA|TRBJ2-7|TRBV28|many
TGTGCCAGCAGCCAGGGGTCCACCTACGAGCAGTACTTC
CASSQGSTYEQYF
>NA|TRBJ2-1|TRBV7-9|many
TGTGCCAGCAGCCTCCACAATGAGCAGTTCTTC
CASSLHNEQFF
>TRBD1|TRBJ2-1|TRBV20-1|many
TGCAGTGCTAGTACTGGGACAGGGGGCCTCAATGAGCAGTTCTTC
CSASTGTGGLNEQFF
>TRBD1|TRBJ2-3|TRBV5-6|many
TGTGCCAGCAGCCAACAGGGGACAGATACGCAGTATTTT
CASSQQGTDTQYF
>TRBD2|TRBJ2-1|TRBV15|many
TGTGCCACCAGCAGAGTCCACAGCGGGAGCTACAATGAGCAGTTCTTC
CATSRVHSGSYNEQFF
>TRBD1|TRBJ1-6|TRBV6-5|many
TGTGCCAGCCAAACAGGGGGCTCGAGTTCACCCCTCCACTTT
CASQTGGSSSPLHF
>NA|TRBJ1-1|TRBV7-2|many
TGTGCCAGCAGCTTTCAGGGTACGGCCACTGAAGCTTTCTTT
CASSFQGTATEAFF